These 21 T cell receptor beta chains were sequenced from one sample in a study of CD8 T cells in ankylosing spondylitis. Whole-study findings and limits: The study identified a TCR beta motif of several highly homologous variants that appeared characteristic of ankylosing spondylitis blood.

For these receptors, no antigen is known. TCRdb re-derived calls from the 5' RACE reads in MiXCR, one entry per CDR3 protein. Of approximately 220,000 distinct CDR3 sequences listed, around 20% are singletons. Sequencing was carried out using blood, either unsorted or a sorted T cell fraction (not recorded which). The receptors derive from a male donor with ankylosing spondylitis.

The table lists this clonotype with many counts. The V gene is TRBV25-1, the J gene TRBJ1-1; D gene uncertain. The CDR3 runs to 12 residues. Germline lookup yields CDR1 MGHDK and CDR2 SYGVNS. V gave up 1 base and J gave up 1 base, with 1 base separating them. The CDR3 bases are TGTGCCAGCAGTGAATGGAACACTGAAGCTTTCTTT. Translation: CASSEWNTEAFF.

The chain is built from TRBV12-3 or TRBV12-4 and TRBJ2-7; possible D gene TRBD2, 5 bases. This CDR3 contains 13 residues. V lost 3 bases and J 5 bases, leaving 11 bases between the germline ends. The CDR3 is CASSLEGSNEQYF. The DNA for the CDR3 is TGTGCCAGCAGTTTGGAAGGGAGCAACGAGCAGTACTTC.

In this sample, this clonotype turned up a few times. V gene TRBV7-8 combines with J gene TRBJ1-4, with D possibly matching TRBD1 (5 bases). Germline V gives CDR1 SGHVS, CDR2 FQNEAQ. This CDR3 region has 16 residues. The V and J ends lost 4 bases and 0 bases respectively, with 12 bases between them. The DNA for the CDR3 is TGTGCCAGCAGCTCGCAACCGGGACCAACTAATGAAAAACTGTTTTTT. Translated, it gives CASSSQPGPTNEKLFF.

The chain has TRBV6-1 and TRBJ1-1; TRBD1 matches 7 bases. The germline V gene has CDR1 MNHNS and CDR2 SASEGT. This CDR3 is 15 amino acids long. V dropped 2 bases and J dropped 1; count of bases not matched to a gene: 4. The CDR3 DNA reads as TGTGCCAGCAGTGAACTTGGGACAGAGAACACTGAAGCTTTCTTT. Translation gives CASSELGTENTEAFF.

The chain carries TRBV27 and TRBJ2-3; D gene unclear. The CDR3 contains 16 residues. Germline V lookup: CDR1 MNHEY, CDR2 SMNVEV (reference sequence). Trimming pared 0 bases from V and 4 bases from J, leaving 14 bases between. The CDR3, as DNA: TGTGCCAGCAGTTTATCGGGCAGCTATACCGCAGATACGCAGTATTTT. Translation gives CASSLSGSYTADTQYF.

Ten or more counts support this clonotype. The CDR3: CSARSGVEQFF. The CDR3, as DNA: TGCAGTGCTAGGAGTGGTGTTGAGCAGTTCTTC. V and J are TRBV20-1 and TRBJ2-1; D unresolved. The CDR3 totals 11 residues. The V gene lost 3 bases and the J gene lost 9 bases, with 9 bases spanning the gap. CDR1 is DFQATT, CDR2 SNEGSKA, per germline (reference sequence).

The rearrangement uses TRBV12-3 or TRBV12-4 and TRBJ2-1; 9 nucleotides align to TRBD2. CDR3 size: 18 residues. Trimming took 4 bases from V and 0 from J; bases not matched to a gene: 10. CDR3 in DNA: TGTGCCAGCAGTTCCGGGACTAGCACGGAGAGCTCCTACAATGAGCAGTTCTTC. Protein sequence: CASSSGTSTESSYNEQFF.

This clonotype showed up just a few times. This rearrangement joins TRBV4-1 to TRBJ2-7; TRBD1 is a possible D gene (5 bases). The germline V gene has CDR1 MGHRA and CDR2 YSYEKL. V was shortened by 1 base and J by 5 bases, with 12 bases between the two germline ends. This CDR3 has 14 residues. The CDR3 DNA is TGCGCCAGCAGCCAAGCAGGGTGGATTAACGAGCAGTACTTC. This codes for CASSQAGWINEQYF.

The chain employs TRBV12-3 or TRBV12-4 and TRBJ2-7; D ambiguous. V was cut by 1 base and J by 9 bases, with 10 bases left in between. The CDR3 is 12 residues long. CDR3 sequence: CASSLGDLGQYF. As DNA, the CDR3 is TGTGCCAGCAGTTTAGGGGATTTGGGGCAGTACTTC.

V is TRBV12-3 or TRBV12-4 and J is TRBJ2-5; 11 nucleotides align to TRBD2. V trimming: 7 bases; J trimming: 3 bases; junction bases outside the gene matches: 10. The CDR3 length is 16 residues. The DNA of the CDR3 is TGTGCCAGCATGAATCTAGCGGGGGGTCACAAAGAGACCCAGTACTTC. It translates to CASMNLAGGHKETQYF.

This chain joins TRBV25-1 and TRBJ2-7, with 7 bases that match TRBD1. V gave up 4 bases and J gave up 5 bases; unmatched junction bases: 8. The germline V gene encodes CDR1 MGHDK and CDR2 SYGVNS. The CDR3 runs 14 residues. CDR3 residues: CASSGPGGRDEQYF. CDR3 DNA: TGTGCCAGCAGTGGGCCAGGGGGTAGGGACGAGCAGTACTTC.

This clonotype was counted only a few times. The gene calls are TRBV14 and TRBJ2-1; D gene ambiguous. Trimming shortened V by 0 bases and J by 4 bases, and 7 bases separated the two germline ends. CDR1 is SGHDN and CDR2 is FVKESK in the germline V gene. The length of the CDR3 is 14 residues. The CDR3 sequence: CASSQDPSYNEQFF. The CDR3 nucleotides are TGTGCCAGCAGCCAAGATCCCAGTTACAATGAGCAGTTCTTC.

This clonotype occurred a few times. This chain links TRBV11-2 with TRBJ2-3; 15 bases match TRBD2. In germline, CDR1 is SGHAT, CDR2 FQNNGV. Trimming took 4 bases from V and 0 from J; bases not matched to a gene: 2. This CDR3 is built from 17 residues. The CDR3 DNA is TGTGCCAGCAGCTCGGGACTAGCGGGGGGTAGCACAGATACGCAGTATTTT. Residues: CASSSGLAGGSTDTQYF.

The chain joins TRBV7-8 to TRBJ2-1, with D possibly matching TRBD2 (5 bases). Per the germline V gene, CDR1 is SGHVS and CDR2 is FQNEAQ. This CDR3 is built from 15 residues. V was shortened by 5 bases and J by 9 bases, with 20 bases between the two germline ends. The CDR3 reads CASSQHHPSTGEQFF. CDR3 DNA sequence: TGTGCCAGCAGCCAACACCACCCTAGCACGGGTGAGCAGTTCTTC.

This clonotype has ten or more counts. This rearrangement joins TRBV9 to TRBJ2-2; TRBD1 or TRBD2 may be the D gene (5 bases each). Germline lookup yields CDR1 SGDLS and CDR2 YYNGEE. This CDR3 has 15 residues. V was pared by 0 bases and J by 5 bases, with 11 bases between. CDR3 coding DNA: TGTGCCAGCAGCGTAGGGGACGCAGGGACCGGGGAGCTGTTTTTT. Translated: CASSVGDAGTGELFF.

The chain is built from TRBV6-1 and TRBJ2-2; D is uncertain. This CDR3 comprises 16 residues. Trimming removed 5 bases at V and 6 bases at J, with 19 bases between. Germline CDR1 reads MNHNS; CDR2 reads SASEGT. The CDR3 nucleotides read TGTGCCAGCAGTCACGCACTTCCCTACACCCCCGGGGAGCTGTTTTTT. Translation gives CASSHALPYTPGELFF.

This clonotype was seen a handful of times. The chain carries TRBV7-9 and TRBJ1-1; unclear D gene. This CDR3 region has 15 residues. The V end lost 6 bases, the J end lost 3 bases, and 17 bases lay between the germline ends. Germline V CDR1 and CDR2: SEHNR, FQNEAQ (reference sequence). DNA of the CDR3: TGTGCCAGCAGTCCTACACCCATCGGGGACACTGAAGCTTTCTTT. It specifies CASSPTPIGDTEAFF. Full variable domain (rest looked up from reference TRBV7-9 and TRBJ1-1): DTGVSQNPRHKITKRGQNVTFRCDPISEHNRLYWYRQTLGQGPEFLTYFQNEAQLEKSRLLSDRFSAERPKGSFSTLEIQRTEQGDSAMYLCASSPTPIGDTEAFFGQGTRLTVV.

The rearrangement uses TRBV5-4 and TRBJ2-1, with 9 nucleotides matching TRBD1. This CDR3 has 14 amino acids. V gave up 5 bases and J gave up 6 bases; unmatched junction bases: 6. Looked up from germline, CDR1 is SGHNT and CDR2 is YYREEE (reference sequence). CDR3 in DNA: TGTGCCAGCAGTCGGGACAGGGACAGCAATGAGCAGTTCTTC. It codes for CASSRDRDSNEQFF.

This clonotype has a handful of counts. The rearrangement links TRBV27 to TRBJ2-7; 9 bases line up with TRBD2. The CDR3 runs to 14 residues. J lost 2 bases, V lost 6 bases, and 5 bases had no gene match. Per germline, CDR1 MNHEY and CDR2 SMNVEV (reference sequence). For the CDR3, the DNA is TGTGCCAGCAGATCTCTAGCGGGGCCCTACGAGCAGTACTTC. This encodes CASRSLAGPYEQYF.

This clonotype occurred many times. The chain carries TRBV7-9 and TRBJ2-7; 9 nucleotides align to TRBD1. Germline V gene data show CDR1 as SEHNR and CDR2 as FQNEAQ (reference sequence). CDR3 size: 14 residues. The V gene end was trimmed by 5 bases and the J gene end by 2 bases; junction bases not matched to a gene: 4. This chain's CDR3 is CASSPGTGPYEQYF. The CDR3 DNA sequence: TGTGCCAGCAGCCCAGGGACAGGGCCCTACGAGCAGTACTTC.

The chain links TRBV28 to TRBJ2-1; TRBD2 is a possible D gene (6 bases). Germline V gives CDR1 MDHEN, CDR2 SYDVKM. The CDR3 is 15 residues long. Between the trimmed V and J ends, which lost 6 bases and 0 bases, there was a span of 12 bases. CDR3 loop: CASSILASSYNEQFF. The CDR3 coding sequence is TGTGCCAGCAGCATACTAGCCAGCTCCTACAATGAGCAGTTCTTC.